The 27 T cell receptor beta chains reported below all come from one sample, sequenced in a study of CD8 T cells in ankylosing spondylitis. Using its own MiXCR run on the 5' RACE reads, TCRdb lists one record per CDR3 protein. The data contain 200,000 to 250,000 distinct CDR3 sequences, about 10% of them singletons. The sample taken for sequencing was blood, either unsorted or a sorted T cell fraction (not recorded which). These receptors all stem from a male donor with ankylosing spondylitis or in good health (not recorded which).

This clonotype was detected many times. The V call is TRBV12-3 or TRBV12-4, the J call TRBJ2-1; maybe TRBD2 (5 bases). With 3 bases removed from V and 4 bases from J, the gap between germline ends came to 16 bases. CDR3 size: 16 residues. CDR3 in amino acids: CASSLGEAARYNEQFF. The CDR3 DNA sequence: TGTGCCAGCAGTTTGGGAGAGGCGGCGAGATACAATGAGCAGTTCTTC.

This clonotype was detected many times. This chain uses TRBV29-1 with TRBJ2-7; D perhaps matches TRBD1 (6 bases). The CDR3 is 15 residues long. Trimming took 6 bases from V and 1 from J, leaving 19 bases between them. The germline gives CDR1 SQVTM, CDR2 ANQGSEA. DNA for the CDR3: TGCAGCGTCGACAGCGGACAGAGCGAGTCCTACGAGCAGTACTTC. It specifies CSVDSGQSESYEQYF.

By sample fraction, this clonotype is medium-sized. The chain combines TRBV10-3 with TRBJ2-3, with D tentatively TRBD2 (6 bases). The CDR3 loop spans 14 amino acids. Per germline, CDR1 ENHRY and CDR2 SYGVKD. Trimming stripped 11 bases from V and 5 bases from J, with 20 bases between. The CDR3 is CASGGPDMVDTQYF. Written as DNA, the CDR3 is TGTGCCTCCGGGGGTCCAGACATGGTAGATACGCAGTATTTT.

This rearrangement joins TRBV12-3 or TRBV12-4 to TRBJ2-2; 8 bases fit TRBD1. The junction had 9 bases not matched to a gene; V was cut back by 8 bases and J by 4 bases. The CDR3 extends over 15 amino acids. CDR3 amino acids: CASGPGQAITGELFF. The CDR3 DNA follows: TGTGCCAGCGGTCCGGGACAGGCCATCACCGGGGAGCTGTTTTTT.

This clonotype has at least ten counts. The chain couples TRBV5-1 to TRBJ2-2; tentative D call: TRBD2 (5 bases). The germline CDR1 and CDR2 sequences are SGHRS and YFSETQ. Between the trimmed V and J ends, which lost 3 bases and 0 bases, there was a span of 15 bases. This CDR3 is built from 17 residues. This CDR3 is CASSSPGGGTNTGELFF. The CDR3, as DNA: TGCGCCAGCAGCTCACCCGGAGGCGGCACGAACACCGGGGAGCTGTTTTTT.

The rearrangement links TRBV18 to TRBJ2-1; D remains unclear. V lost 1 base to trimming and J lost 7 bases, with 14 bases between them. The CDR3 covers 15 residues. Germline assignment: CDR1 KGHSH and CDR2 LQKENI. CDR3 coding DNA: TGTGCCAGCTCACCACAGTATTACAGTAGGAATGAGCAGTTCTTC. It codes for CASSPQYYSRNEQFF.

In its sample, this clonotype was seen many times. The chain has TRBV4-1 and TRBJ2-7, with TRBD1 matching 7 bases. After removal of 3 bases from V and 6 bases from J, the junction contained 5 bases not matched to a gene. The germline gives CDR1 MGHRA, CDR2 YSYEKL. The CDR3 is made up of 13 amino acids. CDR3 in amino acids: CASSQLTGFEQYF. CDR3 in DNA: TGCGCCAGCAGCCAGCTGACAGGGTTCGAGCAGTACTTC.

This sequence joins TRBV28 and TRBJ2-7; 14 bases are a match to TRBD2. V shed 10 bases, J shed 6 bases, and the junction held 2 bases outside the gene matches. Per germline, CDR1 MDHEN and CDR2 SYDVKM. This CDR3 region has 12 residues. CDR3 protein: CATGLAGGEQYF. DNA for the CDR3: TGTGCCACCGGACTAGCGGGAGGCGAGCAGTACTTC. Full variable domain (remainder filled in from reference TRBV28 and TRBJ2-7): DVKVTQSSRYLVKRTGEKVFLECVQDMDHENMFWYRQDPGLGLRLIYFSYDVKMKEKGDIPEGYSVSREKKERFSLILESASTNQTSMYLCATGLAGGEQYFGPGTRLTVT.

This clonotype was recorded at least ten times. The rearrangement joins TRBV7-8 to TRBJ1-1; D gene uncertain. The germline gives CDR1 SGHVS, CDR2 FQNEAQ. Trimming left V 2 bases short and J 2 bases short, with 9 bases between. CDR3 length: 14 amino acids. The chain's CDR3 is CASSLSWLNTEAFF. In DNA form, the CDR3 reads TGTGCCAGCAGCTTATCATGGTTAAACACTGAAGCTTTCTTT.

The DNA for the CDR3 is TGTGCCAGCAGTTACCGTGTCCGGAGCTCCTACAATGAGCAGTTCTTC. Amino acid sequence: CASSYRVRSSYNEQFF. The J gene is TRBJ2-1, the V gene TRBV6-2 or TRBV6-3, with unresolved D. Deletions cut 2 bases from V and 0 bases from J, with 11 bases between. The CDR3 is made up of 16 amino acids. Germline values: CDR1 MNHEY, CDR2 SVGEGT.

This clonotype appeared a few times. V usage is TRBV2 and J usage is TRBJ2-3; 15 positions agree with TRBD2. The junction had 21 bases not matched to a gene; V was cut back by 5 bases and J by 0 bases. The CDR3 is 23 residues long. Germline loops: CDR1 SNHLY, CDR2 FYNNEI. CDR3 amino acids: CASSKTAGRPGTSGGHSTDTQYF. Here the CDR3 DNA reads TGTGCCAGCAGTAAGACAGCAGGACGACCAGGGACTAGCGGGGGGCACAGCACAGATACGCAGTATTTT.

The rearrangement joins TRBV20-1 to TRBJ2-5, with D hard to call. CDR1 is DFQATT and CDR2 is SNEGSKA in the germline V gene (reference sequence). This CDR3 spans 11 amino acids. Trimming took off 5 bases at V and 1 base at J, with 5 bases between the two ends. CDR3 loop: CSALSQETQYF. CDR3 DNA: TGCAGTGCTCTCAGCCAAGAGACCCAGTACTTC.

At least ten counts were recorded for this clonotype. The gene calls are TRBV6-1 and TRBJ2-3; TRBD1 or TRBD2 may be the D gene (5 bases each). Between the trimmed V and J ends, which lost 6 bases and 3 bases, there was a span of 25 bases. CDR3 length: 18 amino acids. Germline V CDR1 and CDR2: MNHNS, SASEGT. The CDR3 spells CASSQKARDRALTDTQYF. CDR3 in DNA: TGTGCCAGCAGCCAAAAAGCCCGGGACCGAGCATTAACAGATACGCAGTATTTT.

This rearrangement joins TRBV20-1 to TRBJ1-6; D is uncertain. The ends were cut back, 5 bases at V and 6 bases at J, with 8 bases in the middle. The CDR3 contains 12 residues. From germline, CDR1 is DFQATT and CDR2 SNEGSKA (reference sequence). This CDR3 is CSARPSNSPLHF. In DNA form, the CDR3 reads TGCAGTGCTCGACCCAGTAATTCACCCCTCCACTTT.

This clonotype was detected only a few times. V gene TRBV5-8 combines with J gene TRBJ2-3; D not certain. V dropped 3 bases and J dropped 1 base, with 3 bases sitting between them. Germline CDR1 SGHTS, CDR2 YDEGEE. The CDR3 sequence is 12 residues long. CDR3 sequence: CASSWGTDTQYF. The CDR3 bases are TGTGCCAGCAGCTGGGGCACAGATACGCAGTATTTT.

This clonotype came up many times. The gene calls are TRBV24-1 and TRBJ2-5; TRBD1 agrees at 7 bases. Trimming took 3 bases from V and 0 from J; bases not matched to a gene: 6. The germline V gene has CDR1 KGHDR and CDR2 SFDVKD. This CDR3 is built from 16 residues. This CDR3 reads CATSDGRQGHQETQYF. The CDR3 DNA reads TGTGCCACCAGTGATGGGAGACAGGGACACCAAGAGACCCAGTACTTC.

This clonotype occurred many times. The chain uses TRBV28 and TRBJ1-2; tentatively, D is TRBD1 (6 bases). This CDR3 spans 14 amino acids. Germline V gives CDR1 MDHEN, CDR2 SYDVKM. The V gene lost 2 bases and the J gene lost 4 bases, with 11 bases spanning the gap. The CDR3 nucleotides are TGTGCCAGCAGTTTAAATAGGGGGACCTATGGCTACACCTTC. Translating gives CASSLNRGTYGYTF.

This clonotype was observed a few times. The chain carries TRBV7-8 and TRBJ2-1, with 10 positions matching TRBD1. The germline V gene has CDR1 SGHVS and CDR2 FQNEAQ. After removal of 0 bases from V and 5 bases from J, the junction contained 7 bases not matched to a gene. The CDR3 runs to 17 residues. CDR3: CASSLALGDRGNNEQFF. The DNA of the CDR3 is TGTGCCAGCAGCTTAGCGTTAGGGGACAGGGGCAACAATGAGCAGTTCTTC.

The chain couples TRBV11-1 to TRBJ2-3, with a tentative D call TRBD2 (6 bases). Looked up from germline, CDR1 is SGHAT and CDR2 is FQDESV (reference sequence). This CDR3 has 18 residues. Trimming removed 1 base from V and 3 bases from J, with 20 bases in between. The CDR3 spells CASSLDGGSPRTTDTQYF. The CDR3 nucleotides read TGTGCCAGCAGCTTAGACGGGGGTAGCCCAAGGACGACAGATACGCAGTATTTT.

This clonotype was seen repeatedly, ten times or more. V and J are TRBV6-4 and TRBJ1-1; D may be TRBD1 (6 bases). V was pared by 3 bases and J by 0 bases, with 11 bases between. This CDR3 has 15 residues. The germline V gene encodes CDR1 MRHNA and CDR2 SNTAGT. The CDR3 region is CASSDRTDLNTEAFF. The CDR3, as DNA: TGTGCCAGCAGTGATCGGACAGACTTGAACACTGAAGCTTTCTTT.

This clonotype was found a few times. This chain connects TRBV20-1 to TRBJ2-7; unclear D gene. The V and J ends lost 3 bases and 4 bases respectively, with 7 bases between them. This CDR3 region has 11 residues. Germline V gene lookup returns CDR1 DFQATT and CDR2 SNEGSKA (reference sequence). DNA for the CDR3: TGCAGTGCTAGTGGGGAATACGAGCAGTACTTC. Encoded protein: CSASGEYEQYF.

The chain is built from TRBV14 and TRBJ2-1, with TRBD2 matching over 9 bases. The J segment lost 7 bases and the V segment lost 0 bases, leaving 22 bases of the junction unmatched. The germline V gene has CDR1 SGHDN and CDR2 FVKESK. The CDR3 is 21 amino acids. Written as DNA, the CDR3 is TGTGCCAGCAGCCAAGATAGTTGGGACCTAACTAATGCGGGAGGGCCTAATGAGCAGTTCTTC. Translation: CASSQDSWDLTNAGGPNEQFF. The whole variable domain, remainder taken from reference TRBV14 and TRBJ2-1, is EAGVTQFPSHSVIEKGQTVTLRCDPISGHDNLYWYRRVMGKEIKFLLHFVKESKQDESGMPNNRFLAERTGGTYSTLKVQPAELEDSGVYFCASSQDSWDLTNAGGPNEQFFGPGTRLTVL.

This clonotype appeared many times. The chain uses TRBV7-8 and TRBJ1-4, with TRBD1 identical over 10 bases. With 5 bases clipped from V and 8 bases from J, the junction kept 8 bases outside the gene matches. This CDR3 comprises 15 residues. The V gene's germline CDR1 is SGHVS and CDR2 FQNEAQ. The CDR3 region is CASSAPGQGWEKLFF. The CDR3 coding sequence is TGTGCCAGCAGCGCTCCGGGACAGGGGTGGGAAAAACTGTTTTTT. Using reference TRBV7-8 and TRBJ1-4 for the parts outside the CDR3, the full variable domain is GAGVSQSPRYKVAKRGQDVALRCDPISGHVSLFWYQQALGQGPEFLTYFQNEAQLDKSGLPSDRFFAERPEGSVSTLKIQRTQQEDSAVYLCASSAPGQGWEKLFFGSGTQLSVL.

There are many counts of this clonotype. The chain couples TRBV12-3 or TRBV12-4 to TRBJ1-4; D ambiguous. Between the trimmed V and J ends, which lost 6 bases and 0 bases, there was a span of 14 bases. The CDR3 has 16 amino acids. In DNA, the CDR3 is TGTGCCAGCAGCCAGCCAAGTTCCGCAACTAATGAAAAACTGTTTTTT. The encoded protein is CASSQPSSATNEKLFF.

The sample holds a few counts of this clonotype. The chain is built from TRBV6-1 and TRBJ2-1, with a possible D match to TRBD2 (5 bases). The CDR3 consists of 16 residues. Germline CDR1 reads MNHNS; CDR2 reads SASEGT. V was pared by 2 bases and J by 3 bases, with 14 bases between. CDR3 sequence: CASSEPRAAGYNEQFF. The CDR3 DNA reads TGTGCCAGCAGTGAACCTCGAGCGGCAGGCTACAATGAGCAGTTCTTC.

This clonotype was picked up a small number of times. In DNA form, the CDR3 reads TGTGCCAGCAGCTTGGCCGTCGTAAGGGGGCGAGGCGGGGAGCTGTTTTTT. It is translated as CASSLAVVRGRGGELFF. The chain links TRBV5-5 to TRBJ2-2; 7 positions match TRBD1. The CDR3 is 17 amino acids. Germline CDR1 SGHKS, CDR2 YYEKEE (reference sequence). Trimming at V came to 0 bases and at J to 7 bases, leaving 12 bases not matched to a gene.

This clonotype was seen many times. In DNA form, the CDR3 reads TGCGCCAGCAGCTACAACGGGGACGAACTGTTTTTT. This encodes CASSYNGDELFF. The chain is built from TRBV5-1 and TRBJ1-4, with D perhaps TRBD1 (5 bases). The CDR3 has 12 amino acids. CDR1 and CDR2 from the germline V gene are SGHRS and YFSETQ. V was shortened by 3 bases and J by 12 bases, with 12 bases between the two germline ends.